A single sample gave rise to the 16 T cell receptor beta chains below, sequenced in a study of identical twins. MiXCR was run by TCRdb on the 5' RACE reads, yielding one entry per CDR3 protein. This sample yields a few hundred thousand distinct CDR3 sequences, of which around 24% are seen a single time; about 3% belongs to the top ten. The sample was also linked to a second study, of T cells expressing NK-cell markers.

The sample was CD4+ T cells sorted from blood. Receptors originate from a woman aged 18-35 years in good health.

The rearrangement uses TRBV30 and TRBJ2-5; no definite D call. The length of the CDR3 is 16 residues. Between the trimmed V and J ends, which lost 2 bases and 4 bases, there was a span of 20 bases. CDR1 and CDR2 (germline): GTSNPN, SVGIG (reference sequence). This CDR3 reads CAWSINLGKRAETQYF. As DNA, the CDR3 is TGTGCCTGGAGTATTAATCTGGGGAAGAGAGCAGAGACCCAGTACTTC.

The chain combines TRBV5-1 with TRBJ1-2; 8 bases match TRBD1. The J segment lost 6 bases and the V segment lost 4 bases, leaving 8 bases of the junction unmatched. Per the germline V gene, CDR1 is SGHRS and CDR2 is YFSETQ. The CDR3 is 14 amino acids. The CDR3, as DNA: TGCGCCAGCAGCCCTACGGACAGGGCCGATGGCTACACCTTC. Protein sequence: CASSPTDRADGYTF. The variable domain in full, with the rest retrieved from reference TRBV5-1 and TRBJ1-2, is KAGVTQTPRYLIKTRGQQVTLSCSPISGHRSVSWYQQTPGQGLQFLFEYFSETQRNKGNFPGRFSGRQFSNSRSEMNVSTLELGDSALYLCASSPTDRADGYTFGSGTRLTVV.

In its sample, this clonotype was seen a few times. This chain uses TRBV10-3 with TRBJ1-2; no definite D call. Germline V gene lookup returns CDR1 ENHRY and CDR2 SYGVKD. The CDR3 spans 13 residues. Trimming shortened V by 6 bases and J by 2 bases, and 10 bases separated the two germline ends. In DNA form, the CDR3 reads TGTGCCATCAGAGAGACGGGGAACTATGGCTACACCTTC. Its translation is CAIRETGNYGYTF.

This clonotype was observed a handful of times. The rearrangement uses TRBV11-2 and TRBJ2-5, with D possibly TRBD1 on 5 matching bases. The CDR3 has 15 residues. V was cut by 2 bases and J by 1 base, with 11 bases left in between. The germline V gene has CDR1 SGHAT and CDR2 FQNNGV. In DNA, the CDR3 is TGTGCCAGCAGCTTATTGACAGATTTCCAAGAGACCCAGTACTTC. Its translation is CASSLLTDFQETQYF.

This clonotype has just a few counts. V is TRBV7-9 and J is TRBJ2-2; 8 nucleotides align to TRBD1. This CDR3 has 14 amino acids. With V trimmed by 5 bases and J by 6 bases, 5 bases remained unmatched. CDR1 is SEHNR, CDR2 FQNEAQ, per germline (reference sequence). The CDR3 here is CASSPTGDAGELFF. CDR3 coding DNA: TGTGCCAGCAGCCCGACAGGGGACGCCGGGGAGCTGTTTTTT.

CDR3 region: CASSLAVLAAGELFF. In DNA form, the CDR3 reads TGTGCCAGCAGCTTAGCGGTCTTAGCGGCCGGGGAGCTGTTTTTT. The chain is built from TRBV7-9 and TRBJ2-2, with D perhaps TRBD2 (6 bases). Germline V lookup: CDR1 SEHNR, CDR2 FQNEAQ (reference sequence). The CDR3 consists of 15 residues. V lost 0 bases, J lost 6 bases, and 11 bases lay in between.

The chain uses TRBV12-3 or TRBV12-4 and TRBJ1-2; D is unclear. V shed 6 bases and J shed 4 bases, with 9 bases lying between them. The CDR3 runs 12 residues. DNA for the CDR3: TGTGCCAGCAGCGCCGCGGCCTATGGCTACACCTTC. It translates to CASSAAAYGYTF.

This clonotype was counted a single time. CDR3 nucleotide sequence: TGTGCCAGCAGACTGCCATTAGGAGGTGGGCAGTACTTC. Protein product: CASRLPLGGGQYF. The chain links TRBV28 to TRBJ2-7; tentative D call: TRBD2 (5 bases). The ends were cut back, 6 bases at V and 9 bases at J, with 18 bases in the middle. Germline CDR1 and CDR2: MDHEN and SYDVKM. This CDR3 has 13 amino acids.

This clonotype has only a few counts. The chain couples TRBV6-2 or TRBV6-3 to TRBJ2-6, with D unclear. CDR3 size: 14 residues. Per germline, CDR1 MNHEY and CDR2 SVGEGT. Trimming pared 6 bases from V and 0 bases from J, leaving 6 bases between. The CDR3 DNA sequence: TGTGCCAGCAGACAAAGCTCTGGGGCCAACGTCCTGACTTTC. Amino acids: CASRQSSGANVLTF.

V and J are TRBV29-1 and TRBJ2-3; 9 bases align to TRBD2. The CDR3 has 15 amino acids. In germline, CDR1 is SQVTM, CDR2 ANQGSEA. Losses at the gene ends were 5 bases for V and 7 bases for J; bases not matched to a gene: 13. As DNA, the CDR3 is TGCAGCGTTTCCCAGACAGCGGGGGGCCCGAATACGCAGTATTTT. Protein sequence: CSVSQTAGGPNTQYF.

As concerns this clonotype: The junction departs from germline at one end; a sequencing error may be responsible. The chain is built from TRBV18 and TRBJ1-2, with no clear D. Germline values: CDR1 KGHSH, CDR2 LQKENI. This CDR3 has 14 residues. CDR3 region: CASPPSVGENGYTF. For the CDR3, the DNA is TGTGCCAGCCCACCATCGGTCGGGGAGAATGGCTACACCTTC.

This chain connects TRBV11-2 to TRBJ1-2; 7 bases match TRBD1. The CDR3 totals 14 residues. Looked up from germline, CDR1 is SGHAT and CDR2 is FQNNGV. With V trimmed by 4 bases and J by 5 bases, 7 bases remained unmatched. CDR3 protein: CASSSTGNYYGYTF. CDR3 nucleotides: TGTGCCAGCAGCTCGACAGGGAACTATTATGGCTACACCTTC. The full variable domain, with the rest looked up from reference TRBV11-2 and TRBJ1-2, is EAGVAQSPRYKIIEKRQSVAFWCNPISGHATLYWYQQILGQGPKLLIQFQNNGVVDDSQLPKDRFSAERLKGVDSTLKIQPAKLEDSAVYLCASSSTGNYYGYTFGSGTRLTVV.

Notes on this clonotype: One end of the junction fails to match germline, which may point to a read error. The rearrangement uses TRBV12-3 or TRBV12-4 and TRBJ1-2, with D possibly matching TRBD1 (5 bases). The CDR3 spans 16 residues. CDR3 bases: TGTGCTAGCAGCAAAAGACAGAGAGGTTCTATCTATGGCTACACCTTC. It specifies CASSKRQRGSIYGYTF.

The chain joins TRBV6-2 or TRBV6-3 to TRBJ1-5, with D possibly TRBD1 on 6 matching bases. The length of the CDR3 is 18 residues. Trimming shortened V by 0 bases and J by 2 bases, and 17 bases separated the two germline ends. CDR1 and CDR2 (germline): MNHEY, SVGEGT. The CDR3 region has the DNA TGTGCCAGCAGTTACTCGATTTACAGGGTTAAGGGCAATCAGCCCCAGCATTTT. Protein: CASSYSIYRVKGNQPQHF.

This clonotype was detected ten times or more. The genes are TRBV12-3 or TRBV12-4 and TRBJ1-4, with 9 bases lining up with TRBD1. V lost 3 bases and J lost 8; bases outside the gene matches: 4. This CDR3 spans 14 amino acids. CDR3 coding DNA: TGTGCCAGCAGTTTGGGGACAGGGTTCGAAAAACTGTTTTTT. Translated: CASSLGTGFEKLFF.

This clonotype was seen ten or more times. V and J are TRBV6-5 and TRBJ2-7; D not certain. Germline lookup yields CDR1 MNHEY and CDR2 SVGAGI. Trimming shortened V by 0 bases and J by 5 bases, and 2 bases separated the two germline ends. CDR3 length equals 11 residues. In DNA, the CDR3 is TGTGCCAGCAGTTACTCGCACGAGCAGTACTTC. Translating gives CASSYSHEQYF.